The source of this T cell receptor (beta chain) is a study of CD8 T cells in ankylosing spondylitis. Study-level findings and limits: Apparently characteristic of ankylosing spondylitis blood was a TCR beta motif (roughly 8 highly homologous variants). As reported, disease-linked clones showed significant enrichment in matched ankylosing spondylitis synovial fluid.

This clonotype has only a few counts. The antigen remains unidentified. The CDR3 spans 12 residues. Trimming left V 1 base short and J 5 bases short, with 6 bases between. Germline V gives CDR1 SGHTA, CDR2 FQGNSA. TCRdb re-derived calls from the 5' RACE reads in MiXCR, one entry per CDR3 protein. The repertoire has some 130,000 distinct CDR3 sequences, about 6.7% of them found once; the top ten carry roughly 12%. The sample taken for sequencing was blood, either unsorted or a sorted T cell fraction (not recorded which). The sequence was obtained from a female donor with ankylosing spondylitis or in good health (not recorded which). V usage is TRBV7-2 and J usage is TRBJ2-7; D remains ambiguous. In DNA form, the CDR3 reads TGTGCCAGCAGCTTAGTGCCTGACGAGCAGTACTTC. It specifies CASSLVPDEQYF.